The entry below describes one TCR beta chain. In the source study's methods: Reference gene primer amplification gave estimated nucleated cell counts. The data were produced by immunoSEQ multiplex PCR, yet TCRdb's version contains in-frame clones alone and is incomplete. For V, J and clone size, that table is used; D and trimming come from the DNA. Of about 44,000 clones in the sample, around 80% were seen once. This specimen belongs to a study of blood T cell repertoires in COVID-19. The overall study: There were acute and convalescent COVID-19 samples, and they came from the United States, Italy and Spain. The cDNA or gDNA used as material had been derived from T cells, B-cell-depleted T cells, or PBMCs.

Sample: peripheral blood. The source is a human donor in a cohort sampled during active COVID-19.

CDR3 DNA sequence: TGTGCCAGCAGTCCATTGGACAGGTTGAGTACCATATATTTT. Amino acid sequence: CASSPLDRLSTIYF. V gene TRBV27 combines with J gene TRBJ1-3, with 7 bases that match TRBD1. The V gene's germline CDR1 is MNHEY and CDR2 SMNVEV (reference sequence). The CDR3 runs 14 residues. The ends lost 5 bases at V and 10 bases at J; junction bases unmatched: 11.